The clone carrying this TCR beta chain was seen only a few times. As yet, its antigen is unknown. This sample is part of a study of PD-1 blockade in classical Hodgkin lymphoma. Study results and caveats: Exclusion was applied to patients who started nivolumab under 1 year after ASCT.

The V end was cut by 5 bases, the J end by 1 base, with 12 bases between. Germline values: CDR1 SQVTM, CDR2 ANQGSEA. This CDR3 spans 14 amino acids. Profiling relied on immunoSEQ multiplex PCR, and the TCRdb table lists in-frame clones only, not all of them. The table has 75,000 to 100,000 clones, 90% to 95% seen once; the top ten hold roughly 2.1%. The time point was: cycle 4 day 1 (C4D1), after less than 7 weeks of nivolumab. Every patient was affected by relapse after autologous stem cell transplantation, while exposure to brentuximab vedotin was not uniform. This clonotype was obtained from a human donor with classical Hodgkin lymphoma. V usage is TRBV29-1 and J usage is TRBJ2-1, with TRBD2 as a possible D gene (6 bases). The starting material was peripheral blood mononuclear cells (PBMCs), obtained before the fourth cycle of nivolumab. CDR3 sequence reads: CSVKVGGSYNEQFF. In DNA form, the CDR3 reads TGCAGCGTTAAGGTCGGGGGATCCTACAATGAGCAGTTCTTC.